One and the same sample provided the 23 T cell receptor beta chains below, sequenced in a study of graft-versus-host responses after intestinal transplantation. The antigens for these receptors are not known. Profiling relied on immunoSEQ multiplex PCR, and the TCRdb table lists in-frame clones only, not all of them. In the table there are roughly 75,000 clones, roughly 91% of which are singletons. Sequences were derived from unstimulated CD4+ T cells sorted from spleen or lymph node cells, sampled before intestinal transplant. These receptors were collected from a human donor who received an intestinal transplant.

The rearrangement joins TRBV9 to TRBJ1-1; tentatively, D is TRBD1 (6 bases). Germline V gives CDR1 SGDLS, CDR2 YYNGEE. V was cut by 5 bases and J by 1 base, with 18 bases left in between. The CDR3 runs 16 residues. CDR3 in DNA: TGTGCCAGCAGTCCAGACCCGACAGGATGGAACACTGAAGCTTTCTTT. Translating it yields CASSPDPTGWNTEAFF.

The J gene is TRBJ1-5, the V gene TRBV5-5; possible D gene TRBD1, 5 bases. Trimming pared 2 bases from V and 2 bases from J, leaving 14 bases between. The CDR3 length is 16 residues. Germline CDR1 reads SGHKS; CDR2 reads YYEKEE (reference sequence). The CDR3 nucleotides read TGTGCCAGCAGCTTAGGTTCGGGGGTTGGCAATCAGCCCCAGCATTTT. Translated: CASSLGSGVGNQPQHF.

The V and J genes are TRBV7-9 and TRBJ1-2; D uncertain. From germline, CDR1 is SEHNR and CDR2 FQNEAQ (reference sequence). The CDR3 sequence is 12 residues long. V lost 5 bases and J lost 10, with 14 bases in between. CDR3: CASSHLESIYTF. CDR3 in DNA: TGTGCCAGCAGCCACCTCGAGAGTATCTACACCTTC.

The chain combines TRBV27 with TRBJ2-7, with TRBD1 matching over 8 bases. This CDR3 has 15 amino acids. Germline CDR1 and CDR2: MNHEY and SMNVEV (reference sequence). Trimming took 3 bases from V and 0 from J; bases not matched to a gene: 4. The CDR3 DNA reads as TGTGCCAGCAGTTTCTGGGACAGGAGCTCCTACGAGCAGTACTTC. It is translated as CASSFWDRSSYEQYF.

This sequence joins TRBV9 and TRBJ1-3; D call uncertain. V was cut by 4 bases and J by 0 bases, with 11 bases left in between. CDR3 length equals 15 residues. Germline CDR1 is SGDLS and CDR2 is YYNGEE. The CDR3 reads CASSPSASSGNTIYF. The CDR3 region has the DNA TGTGCCAGCAGCCCAAGCGCCAGCTCTGGAAACACCATATATTTT.

In its sample, this clone was seen a few times. The V and J genes are TRBV2 and TRBJ1-1; D is unresolved. The germline V gene has CDR1 SNHLY and CDR2 FYNNEI. V was cut by 3 bases and J by 2 bases, with 7 bases left in between. This CDR3 spans 13 amino acids. CDR3 in amino acids: CASSERQNTEAFF. In nucleotides, the CDR3 is TGTGCCAGCAGTGAGAGGCAAAACACTGAAGCTTTCTTT.

V usage is TRBV19 and J usage is TRBJ2-7, with a weak D call TRBD2 (6 bases). Trimming took 4 bases from V and 2 from J, leaving 9 bases between them. This CDR3 spans 13 amino acids. Germline V gene sequence: CDR1 LNHDA, CDR2 SQIVND (reference sequence). The CDR3 loop reads CASSRGETYEQYF. The CDR3 DNA follows: TGTGCCAGTAGTAGGGGGGAGACCTACGAGCAGTACTTC.

The chain employs TRBV7-8 and TRBJ1-5, with 7 bases lining up with TRBD1. The germline gives CDR1 SGHVS, CDR2 FQNEAQ. V trimming: 5 bases; J trimming: 4 bases; junction bases outside the gene matches: 2. This CDR3 spans 13 amino acids. CDR3 nucleotides: TGTGCCAGCAGCGTGGGACAGAATCAGCCCCAGCATTTT. It codes for CASSVGQNQPQHF.

V is TRBV6-5 and J is TRBJ2-2; 8 nucleotides agree with TRBD2. Germline V gene sequence: CDR1 MNHEY, CDR2 SVGAGI. The CDR3 length is 15 residues. V lost 9 bases to trimming and J lost 5 bases; unmatched junction nucleotides: 11. The CDR3 loop is CASSLGGLVTGELFF. CDR3 coding DNA: TGTGCCAGTTCCCTCGGGGGACTAGTAACCGGGGAGCTGTTTTTT.

The chain employs TRBV29-1 and TRBJ2-1; 11 nucleotides line up with TRBD1. This CDR3 contains 14 residues. From germline, CDR1 is SQVTM and CDR2 ANQGSEA. J lost 8 bases, V lost 6 bases, and 9 bases had no gene match. Here the CDR3 reads CSVERTGGFHEQFF. The CDR3 nucleotides read TGCAGCGTGGAGCGGACAGGGGGCTTTCATGAGCAGTTCTTC.

The chain joins TRBV19 to TRBJ2-7, with TRBD1 identical over 9 bases. J gave up 3 bases and V 4 bases, and 10 bases lay outside the gene matches. Germline CDR1 reads LNHDA; CDR2 reads SQIVND (reference sequence). This CDR3 has 16 amino acids. The CDR3 nucleotides are TGTGCCAGTAGTAACCTTTCACCGGGACAGGGCTACGAGCAGTACTTC. Its protein product is CASSNLSPGQGYEQYF.

The chain employs TRBV7-9 and TRBJ2-7, with 8 nucleotides matching TRBD1. CDR3 length equals 14 residues. Germline V gives CDR1 SEHNR, CDR2 FQNEAQ (reference sequence). The J segment lost 3 bases and the V segment lost 4 bases, leaving 5 bases of the junction unmatched. The CDR3 here is CASSSDRVYYEQYF. For the CDR3, the DNA is TGTGCCAGCAGCTCGGACAGGGTTTACTACGAGCAGTACTTC.

The gene calls are TRBV4-1 and TRBJ1-6; a possible D gene is TRBD1 (5 bases). V shed 0 bases and J shed 0 bases, with 15 bases lying between them. Germline values: CDR1 MGHRA, CDR2 YSYEKL. This CDR3 contains 19 residues. The CDR3 DNA reads TGCGCCAGCAGCCAAGATCGAGGATGGCAGGGCTCCTATAATTCACCCCTCCACTTT. It codes for CASSQDRGWQGSYNSPLHF.

V is TRBV11-3 and J is TRBJ2-1; D might be TRBD1 (5 bases). This CDR3 is 17 amino acids long. The V and J ends lost 6 bases and 1 base respectively, with 19 bases between them. Germline values: CDR1 SGHNT, CDR2 YENEEA. The CDR3 nucleotides are TGTGCCAGCAGAGGTAAAGGGGAATTTGGGTCCTACAATGAGCAGTTCTTC. Translation: CASRGKGEFGSYNEQFF.

J is TRBJ2-7 and V is TRBV6-5, with D perhaps TRBD1 (6 bases). The CDR3 runs to 15 residues. Trimming removed 2 bases at V and 2 bases at J, with 13 bases between. The germline gives CDR1 MNHEY, CDR2 SVGAGI. CDR3 bases: TGTGCCAGCAGTTACCGACAGGATGTAACCTACGAGCAGTACTTC. This translates into CASSYRQDVTYEQYF.

A single count supports this clone. V gene TRBV6-6 combines with J gene TRBJ2-2; 9 bases are shared with TRBD2. This CDR3 spans 16 amino acids. The germline V gene has CDR1 MNHNY and CDR2 SVGAGI (reference sequence). Trimming took 8 bases from V and 1 from J; bases not matched to a gene: 8. The CDR3 DNA follows: TGTGCCAGCCGATCGGGAGCGGGGGGGAACACCGGGGAGCTGTTTTTT. Its translation: CASRSGAGGNTGELFF.

The V call is TRBV5-1, the J call TRBJ2-1; the match to TRBD1 covers 9 bases. Germline CDR1 is SGHRS and CDR2 is YFSETQ. The CDR3 sequence is 15 residues long. Trimming at V came to 4 bases and at J to 2 bases, leaving 4 bases not matched to a gene. CDR3 DNA sequence: TGCGCCAGCAGCCCCGGACAGGGGCCCTACAATGAGCAGTTCTTC. It yields the protein CASSPGQGPYNEQFF. Looking up the rest from reference TRBV5-1 and TRBJ2-1 gives the full variable domain: KAGVTQTPRYLIKTRGQQVTLSCSPISGHRSVSWYQQTPGQGLQFLFEYFSETQRNKGNFPGRFSGRQFSNSRSEMNVSTLELGDSALYLCASSPGQGPYNEQFFGPGTRLTVL.

This chain uses TRBV18 with TRBJ2-5; TRBD2 matches at 11 bases. J was trimmed by 2 bases and V by 6 bases; bases with no gene match: 5. CDR1 and CDR2 (germline): KGHSH, LQKENI. CDR3 length: 15 residues. CDR3 protein: CASSPTSGIQETQYF. The CDR3 DNA reads as TGTGCCAGCTCGCCGACTAGCGGGATTCAAGAGACCCAGTACTTC.

V gene TRBV29-1 combines with J gene TRBJ2-3; 10 bases match TRBD2. Trimming at V came to 7 bases and at J to 6 bases, leaving 10 bases not matched to a gene. The CDR3 sequence is 14 residues long. CDR1 and CDR2 from the germline V gene are SQVTM and ANQGSEA. The CDR3 DNA reads TGCAGCGCCGGGGGTAGCGGGGGGCAGGATACGCAGTATTTT. It codes for CSAGGSGGQDTQYF.

J is TRBJ1-3 and V is TRBV5-8; 7 bases match TRBD1. Germline loops: CDR1 SGHTS, CDR2 YDEGEE. V gave up 5 bases and J gave up 6 bases; unmatched junction bases: 8. The CDR3 has 14 amino acids. CDR3 sequence: CASSPGTAINTIYF. CDR3 bases: TGTGCCAGCAGTCCCGGGACAGCAATAAACACCATATATTTT.

The chain recombines TRBV7-9 with TRBJ1-6; D may be TRBD1 (5 bases). The CDR3 length is 16 residues. The germline V and J ends were trimmed by 2 bases and 7 bases, with 15 bases remaining between them. CDR1 SEHNR and CDR2 FQNEAQ come from the germline V gene (reference sequence). The CDR3 loop is CASSLSPAGLNSPLHF. Here the CDR3 DNA reads TGTGCCAGCAGCTTATCCCCCGCAGGGTTAAATTCACCCCTCCACTTT.

The V and J genes are TRBV7-9 and TRBJ2-1, with 11 nucleotides matching TRBD1. The J segment lost 4 bases and the V segment lost 5 bases, leaving 7 bases of the junction unmatched. The CDR3 spans 16 residues. CDR1 is SEHNR and CDR2 is FQNEAQ in the germline V gene (reference sequence). CDR3 nucleotide sequence: TGTGCCAGCAGCCTCCCCGGGACAGGGGGTTACAATGAGCAGTTCTTC. This sequence encodes CASSLPGTGGYNEQFF.

V usage is TRBV30 and J usage is TRBJ2-1; D might be TRBD1 (5 bases). Germline-derived CDR1 and CDR2 are GTSNPN and SVGIG (reference sequence). Deletions cut 5 bases from V and 8 bases from J, with 16 bases between. There are 13 residues in the CDR3. DNA of the CDR3: TGTGCCTGGGCAGGGCACCTTAAGTATGAGCAGTTCTTC. Translating it yields CAWAGHLKYEQFF.